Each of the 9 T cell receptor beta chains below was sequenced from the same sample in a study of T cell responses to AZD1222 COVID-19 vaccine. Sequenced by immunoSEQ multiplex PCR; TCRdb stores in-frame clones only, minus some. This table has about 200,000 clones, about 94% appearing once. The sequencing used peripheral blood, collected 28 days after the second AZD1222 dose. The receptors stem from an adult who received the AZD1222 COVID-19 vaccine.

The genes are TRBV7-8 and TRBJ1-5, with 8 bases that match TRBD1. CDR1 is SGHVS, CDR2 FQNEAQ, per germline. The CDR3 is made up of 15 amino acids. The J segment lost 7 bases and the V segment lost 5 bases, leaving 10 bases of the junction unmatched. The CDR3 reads CASSQGTGWYQPQHF. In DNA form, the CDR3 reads TGTGCCAGCAGCCAGGGGACAGGTTGGTACCAGCCCCAGCATTTT.

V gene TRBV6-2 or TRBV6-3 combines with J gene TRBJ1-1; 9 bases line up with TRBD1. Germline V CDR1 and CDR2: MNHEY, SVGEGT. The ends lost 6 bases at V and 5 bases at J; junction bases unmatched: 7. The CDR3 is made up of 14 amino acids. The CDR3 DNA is TGTGCCAGCAGCACTACGACAGGGGGGACTGAAGCTTTCTTT. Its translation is CASSTTTGGTEAFF.

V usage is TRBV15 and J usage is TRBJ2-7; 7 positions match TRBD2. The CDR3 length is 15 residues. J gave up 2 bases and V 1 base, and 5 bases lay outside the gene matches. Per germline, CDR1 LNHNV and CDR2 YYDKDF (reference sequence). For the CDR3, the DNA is TGTGCCACCAGCAGAGTCCCTGGACTAGCCTACGAGCAGTACTTC. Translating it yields CATSRVPGLAYEQYF.

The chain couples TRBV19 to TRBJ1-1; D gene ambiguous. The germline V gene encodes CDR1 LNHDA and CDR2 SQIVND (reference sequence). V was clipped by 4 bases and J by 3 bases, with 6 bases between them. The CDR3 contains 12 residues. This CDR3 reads CASSRWDTEAFF. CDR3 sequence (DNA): TGTGCCAGTAGTAGATGGGACACTGAAGCTTTCTTT. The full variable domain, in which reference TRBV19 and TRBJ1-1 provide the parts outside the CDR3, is DGGITQSPKYLFRKEGQNVTLSCEQNLNHDAMYWYRQDPGQGLRLIYYSQIVNDFQKGDIAEGYSVSREKKESFPLTVTSAQKNPTAFYLCASSRWDTEAFFGQGTRLTVV.

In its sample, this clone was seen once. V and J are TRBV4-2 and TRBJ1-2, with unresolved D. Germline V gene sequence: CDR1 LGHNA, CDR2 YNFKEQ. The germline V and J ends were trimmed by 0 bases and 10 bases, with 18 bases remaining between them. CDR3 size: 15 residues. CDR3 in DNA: TGTGCCAGCAGCCAAGACTTAAAGGCCCGGCTGGCCTACACCTTC. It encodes CASSQDLKARLAYTF.

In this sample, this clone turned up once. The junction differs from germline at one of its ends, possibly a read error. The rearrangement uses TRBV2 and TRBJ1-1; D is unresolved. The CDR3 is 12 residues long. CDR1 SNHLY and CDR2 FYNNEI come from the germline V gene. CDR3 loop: CASRDSGTEAFF. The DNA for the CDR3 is TGTGCCAGCCGTGACTCGGGCACTGAAGCTTTCTTT.

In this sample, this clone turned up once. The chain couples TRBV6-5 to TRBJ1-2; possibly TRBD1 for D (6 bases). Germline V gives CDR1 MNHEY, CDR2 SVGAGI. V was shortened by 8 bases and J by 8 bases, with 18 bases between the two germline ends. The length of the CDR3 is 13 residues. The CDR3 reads CASSPTGPWGYTF. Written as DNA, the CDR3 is TGTGCCAGCTCTCCCACAGGGCCGTGGGGCTACACCTTC.

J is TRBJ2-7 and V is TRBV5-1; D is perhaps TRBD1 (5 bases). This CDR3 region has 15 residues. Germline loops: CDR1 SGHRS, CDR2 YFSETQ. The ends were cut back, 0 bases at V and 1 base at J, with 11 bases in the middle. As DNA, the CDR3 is TGCGCCAGCAGCTTGGGGGGCGGCGAGTCCTACGAGCAGTACTTC. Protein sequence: CASSLGGGESYEQYF.

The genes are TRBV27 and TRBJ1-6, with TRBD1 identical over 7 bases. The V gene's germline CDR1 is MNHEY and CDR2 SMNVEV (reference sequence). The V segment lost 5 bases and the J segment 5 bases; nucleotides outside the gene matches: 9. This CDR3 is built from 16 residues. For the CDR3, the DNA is TGTGCCAGCAGTCCGTTAACAGGGGCCCATAATTCACCCCTCCACTTT. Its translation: CASSPLTGAHNSPLHF.